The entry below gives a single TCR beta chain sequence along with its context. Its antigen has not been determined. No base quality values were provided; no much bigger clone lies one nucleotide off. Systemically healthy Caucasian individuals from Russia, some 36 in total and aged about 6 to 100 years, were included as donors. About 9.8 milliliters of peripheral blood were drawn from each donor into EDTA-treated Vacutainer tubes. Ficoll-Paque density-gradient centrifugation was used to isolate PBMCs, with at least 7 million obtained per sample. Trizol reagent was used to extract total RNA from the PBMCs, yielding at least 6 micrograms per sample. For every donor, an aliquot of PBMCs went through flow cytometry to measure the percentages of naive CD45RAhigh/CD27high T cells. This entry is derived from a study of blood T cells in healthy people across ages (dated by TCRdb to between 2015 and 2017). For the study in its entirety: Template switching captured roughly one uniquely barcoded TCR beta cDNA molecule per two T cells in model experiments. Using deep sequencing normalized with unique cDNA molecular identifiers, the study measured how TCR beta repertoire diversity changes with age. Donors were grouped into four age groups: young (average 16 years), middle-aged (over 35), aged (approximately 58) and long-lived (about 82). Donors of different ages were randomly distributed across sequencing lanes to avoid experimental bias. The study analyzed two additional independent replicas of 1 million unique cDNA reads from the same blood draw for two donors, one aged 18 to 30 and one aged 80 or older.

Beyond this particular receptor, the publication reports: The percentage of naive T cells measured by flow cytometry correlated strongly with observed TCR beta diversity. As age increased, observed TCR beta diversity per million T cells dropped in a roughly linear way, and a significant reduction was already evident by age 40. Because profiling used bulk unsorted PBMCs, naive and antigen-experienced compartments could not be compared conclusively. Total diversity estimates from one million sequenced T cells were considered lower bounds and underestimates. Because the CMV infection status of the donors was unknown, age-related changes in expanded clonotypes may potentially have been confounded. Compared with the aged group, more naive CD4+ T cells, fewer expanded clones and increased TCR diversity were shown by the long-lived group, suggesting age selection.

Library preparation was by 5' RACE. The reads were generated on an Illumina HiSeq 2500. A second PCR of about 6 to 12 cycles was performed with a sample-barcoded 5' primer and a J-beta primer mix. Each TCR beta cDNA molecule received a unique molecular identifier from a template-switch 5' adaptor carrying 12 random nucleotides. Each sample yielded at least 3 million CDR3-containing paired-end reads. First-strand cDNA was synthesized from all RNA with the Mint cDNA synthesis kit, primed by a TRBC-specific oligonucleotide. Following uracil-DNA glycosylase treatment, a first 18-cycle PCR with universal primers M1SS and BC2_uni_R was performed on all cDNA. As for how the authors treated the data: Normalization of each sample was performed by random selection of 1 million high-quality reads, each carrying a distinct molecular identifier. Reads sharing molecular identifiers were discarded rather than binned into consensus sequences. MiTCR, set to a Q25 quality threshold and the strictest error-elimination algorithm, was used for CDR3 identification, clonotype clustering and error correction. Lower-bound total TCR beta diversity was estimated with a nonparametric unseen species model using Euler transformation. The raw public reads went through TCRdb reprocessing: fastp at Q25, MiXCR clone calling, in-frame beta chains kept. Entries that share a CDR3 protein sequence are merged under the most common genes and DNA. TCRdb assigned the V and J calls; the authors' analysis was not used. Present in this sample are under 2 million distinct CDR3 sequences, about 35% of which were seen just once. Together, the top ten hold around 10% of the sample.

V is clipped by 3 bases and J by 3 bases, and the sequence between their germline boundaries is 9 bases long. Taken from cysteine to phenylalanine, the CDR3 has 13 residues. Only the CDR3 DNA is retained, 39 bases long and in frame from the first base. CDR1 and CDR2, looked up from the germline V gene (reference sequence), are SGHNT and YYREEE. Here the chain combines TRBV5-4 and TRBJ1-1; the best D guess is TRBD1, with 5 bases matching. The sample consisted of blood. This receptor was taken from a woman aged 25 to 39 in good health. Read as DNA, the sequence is TGTGCCAGCAGCTCGACAGTCTACACTGAAGCTTTCTTT. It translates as CASSSTVYTEAFF.